The clone carrying this T cell receptor beta chain was seen more than once but under ten times. This sample was taken from a study of intratumoral heterogeneity in liver cancer. At the level of the study: Patients were mostly male, median age approximately 60 years.

This CDR3 spans 15 amino acids. The germline CDR1 and CDR2 sequences are KGHSH and LQKENI. J gave up 1 base and V 1 base, and 3 bases lay outside the gene matches. Assay used: immunoSEQ multiplex PCR; TCRdb lists only in-frame clones, some missing. The table has around 5,400 clones, around two thirds seen once. Early-stage hepatocellular carcinoma patients were treatment-naïve prior to resection. The chain joins TRBV18 to TRBJ1-1; 7 bases agree with TRBD1. The material was tumor-adjacent normal tissue, obtained before any cancer treatment. The clonotype comes from a man in his 70s with hepatocellular carcinoma. CDR3 residues: CASSPRTGGNTEAFF. The CDR3, as DNA: TGTGCCAGCTCACCACGGACAGGAGGGAACACTGAAGCTTTCTTT.